The 20 T cell receptor beta chains listed next were all sequenced from one sample in a study of blood T cells in healthy people across ages. Primers used in a second PCR of about 6 to 11 cycles were a sample-barcoded 5' primer and a J-beta primer mix. TCRdb re-called the 5' RACE reads through MiXCR, storing one row per CDR3 protein. The repertoire holds hundreds of thousands of distinct CDR3 sequences, with approximately 49% as singletons. Sequenced sample: blood. These receptor sequences come from a man aged 25-45 years in good health.

The chain employs TRBV29-1 and TRBJ2-4; 9 nucleotides align to TRBD1. The end of the DNA is better explained by TRBJ2-7, so the J call may be wrong. Germline assignment: CDR1 SQVTM and CDR2 ANQGSEA. This CDR3 comprises 15 residues. In DNA, the CDR3 is TGCAGCGTTCGAGAAAAGGGACAGGGTCCCTACGAGCAGTACTTC. Translated, it gives CSVREKGQGPYEQYF.

Only a few counts were recorded for this clonotype. The chain combines TRBV3-1 with TRBJ1-1; no clear D. Trimming pared 1 base from V and 5 bases from J, leaving 8 bases between. Germline V CDR1 and CDR2: LGHDT, YNNKEL (reference sequence). The CDR3 runs to 13 residues. The CDR3 is CASSQGAVTEAFF. As DNA, the CDR3 is TGTGCCAGCAGCCAAGGGGCGGTAACTGAAGCTTTCTTT.

This clonotype was observed at least ten times. The V gene is TRBV4-3, the J gene TRBJ2-7; 10 positions agree with TRBD1. Germline V gene lookup returns CDR1 LGHNA and CDR2 YSLEER. J lost 3 bases, V lost 2 bases, and 7 bases had no gene match. The CDR3 spans 16 residues. CDR3 loop: CASSQSGTGEVYEQYF. CDR3 nucleotides: TGCGCCAGCAGCCAATCCGGGACAGGGGAGGTCTACGAGCAGTACTTC.

This sequence joins TRBV4-1 and TRBJ2-7; perhaps TRBD1 as D (6 bases). The V and J ends lost 4 bases and 3 bases respectively, with 16 bases between them. Germline V gives CDR1 MGHRA, CDR2 YSYEKL. This CDR3 is built from 15 residues. This CDR3 is CASSPLGTTDYEQYF. The DNA of the CDR3 is TGCGCCAGCAGCCCCTTGGGGACAACAGACTACGAGCAGTACTTC.

This chain joins TRBV7-9 and TRBJ2-2; D may be TRBD1 or TRBD2 (6 bases each). CDR1 is SEHNR, CDR2 FQNEAQ, per germline (reference sequence). Between the trimmed V and J ends, which lost 10 bases and 6 bases, there was a span of 24 bases. The CDR3 is 16 amino acids. CDR3 DNA sequence: TGTGCCACGGGCCCTTCAGGGGAGGCAGGACCCGGGGAGCTGTTTTTT. This codes for CATGPSGEAGPGELFF. The full variable domain, completed using reference TRBV7-9 and TRBJ2-2, is DTGVSQNPRHKITKRGQNVTFRCDPISEHNRLYWYRQTLGQGPEFLTYFQNEAQLEKSRLLSDRFSAERPKGSFSTLEIQRTEQGDSAMYLCATGPSGEAGPGELFFGEGSRLTVL.

The J gene is TRBJ1-2, the V gene TRBV10-3; 8 bases are shared with TRBD1. In germline, CDR1 is ENHRY, CDR2 SYGVKD. The CDR3 sequence is 12 residues long. V was clipped by 3 bases and J by 7 bases; unmatched bases: 1. The CDR3 here is CAISDRGPGYTF. The DNA of the CDR3 is TGTGCCATCAGTGACAGGGGGCCTGGCTACACCTTC.

This clonotype has at least ten counts. V is TRBV29-1 and J is TRBJ2-7; weak D call: TRBD1 (6 bases). The CDR3 runs to 13 residues. V shed 7 bases and J shed 0 bases, with 13 bases lying between them. The V gene's germline CDR1 is SQVTM and CDR2 ANQGSEA. The CDR3: CSARDTDSYEQYF. The CDR3 nucleotides are TGCAGCGCTCGGGACACGGACTCCTACGAGCAGTACTTC.

A few counts support this clonotype. This rearrangement joins TRBV6-2 or TRBV6-3 to TRBJ2-7; a weak D match, TRBD1 (5 bases). This CDR3 spans 13 amino acids. V lost 4 bases to trimming and J lost 0 bases, with 7 bases between them. Germline CDR1 is MNHEY and CDR2 is SVGEGT. The CDR3 DNA is TGTGCCAGCAGTTGGACACCCTCCTACGAGCAGTACTTC. This translates into CASSWTPSYEQYF.

This sequence joins TRBV12-3 or TRBV12-4 and TRBJ1-5, with 7 bases identical to TRBD1. Trimming removed 2 bases from V and 3 bases from J; junction bases left unmatched: 10. The CDR3 loop spans 17 amino acids. For the CDR3, the DNA is TGTGCCAGCAGTTTAAAGGGGGCCGGGGCCTTCAATCAGCCCCAGCATTTT. It encodes CASSLKGAGAFNQPQHF.

V usage is TRBV29-1 and J usage is TRBJ2-6, with D unresolved. The CDR3 consists of 14 residues. The germline V gene encodes CDR1 SQVTM and CDR2 ANQGSEA. The V and J ends lost 6 bases and 2 bases respectively, with 11 bases between them. For the CDR3, the DNA is TGCAGCGTGTCCGAGCCACCTGGGGCCAACGTCCTGACTTTC. This translates into CSVSEPPGANVLTF.

The rearrangement links TRBV7-2 to TRBJ2-7; no reliable D call. Germline-derived CDR1 and CDR2 are SGHTA and FQGNSA. Deletions cut 1 base from V and 2 bases from J, with 9 bases between. This CDR3 has 14 residues. The DNA for the CDR3 is TGTGCCAGCAGCTTAGGTGTCTCCCCCTACGAGCAGTACTTC. It translates to CASSLGVSPYEQYF.

The chain employs TRBV12-3 or TRBV12-4 and TRBJ2-7, with 11 bases that match TRBD1. This CDR3 has 15 residues. V shed 5 bases, J shed 7 bases, and the junction held 10 bases outside the gene matches. CDR3 DNA sequence: TGTGCCAGCAGTAAGGGACAGGGGGTAACCAATGAGCAGTACTTC. It specifies CASSKGQGVTNEQYF.

The chain has TRBV9 and TRBJ2-1, with TRBD1 matching over 7 bases. The length of the CDR3 is 15 residues. V lost 0 bases and J lost 6; bases outside the gene matches: 6. Germline lookup yields CDR1 SGDLS and CDR2 YYNGEE. The CDR3 nucleotides are TGTGCCAGCAGCGTAGGATTGACAGGGTCCAATGAGCAGTTCTTC. Amino acids: CASSVGLTGSNEQFF.

This clonotype occurred a few times. This rearrangement joins TRBV7-9 to TRBJ2-1; TRBD2 is a possible D gene (5 bases). This CDR3 is built from 15 residues. From germline, CDR1 is SEHNR and CDR2 FQNEAQ (reference sequence). Trimming took 2 bases from V and 5 from J, leaving 13 bases between them. CDR3 bases: TGTGCCAGCAGCTTAAGAACGCCCGGGGACAATGAGCAGTTCTTC. Protein sequence: CASSLRTPGDNEQFF.

CDR3 amino acids: CSATTGQFEETQYF. The CDR3 DNA is TGCAGTGCTACCACAGGGCAGTTTGAGGAGACCCAGTACTTC. The V gene is TRBV20-1, the J gene TRBJ2-5, with TRBD1 as a possible D gene (6 bases). This CDR3 has 14 amino acids. The germline CDR1 and CDR2 sequences are DFQATT and SNEGSKA (reference sequence). Trimming cost V 4 bases and J 5 bases, with 17 bases left between them.

This clonotype was seen repeatedly, ten times or more. The chain carries TRBV12-5 and TRBJ1-5; 8 bases match TRBD1. The CDR3 is 17 residues long. V was pared by 0 bases and J by 7 bases, with 11 bases of the junction left unmatched. CDR1 and CDR2 from the germline V gene are LGHNT and FRNRAP. DNA for the CDR3: TGTGCTAGTGGTTTGGTACTTAGGCAGGGGGCAAACCAGCCCCAGCATTTT. It specifies CASGLVLRQGANQPQHF.

This clonotype was detected once. A much larger clone differs from this one at a single base, so this may be a read error. The chain carries TRBV29-1 and TRBJ2-3; D possibly corresponds to TRBD2 (6 bases). The germline gives CDR1 SQVTM, CDR2 ANQGSEA. The CDR3 totals 17 residues. V lost 6 bases and J lost 3, with 25 bases in between. The CDR3 protein is CSVGAVSIGGRTDTQYF. CDR3 nucleotides: TGCAGCGTCGGAGCGGTTTCCATCGGGGGTCGGACAGATACGCAGTATTTT.

This clonotype was seen repeatedly, ten times or more. The chain is built from TRBV6-5 and TRBJ2-7; 8 bases map to TRBD1. Germline trimming cut 6 bases from V and 3 bases from J; bases unmatched to any gene: 7. CDR1 is MNHEY and CDR2 is SVGAGI in the germline V gene. The CDR3 contains 14 residues. CDR3 bases: TGTGCCAGCAGCCCCGGACAGGGAATCTACGAGCAGTACTTC. Translating gives CASSPGQGIYEQYF.

The chain employs TRBV28 and TRBJ2-1, with TRBD1 matching over 10 bases. CDR3 length: 18 amino acids. Looked up from germline, CDR1 is MDHEN and CDR2 is SYDVKM. Trimming took 6 bases from V and 7 from J; bases not matched to a gene: 18. The chain's CDR3 is CASRPNPWDRGGPNEQFF. The CDR3, as DNA: TGTGCCAGCAGACCTAACCCCTGGGACAGGGGTGGGCCTAATGAGCAGTTCTTC.

This clonotype turned up a few times. The chain links TRBV12-3 or TRBV12-4 to TRBJ2-7; D gene unclear. This CDR3 has 13 amino acids. V was pared by 6 bases and J by 4 bases, with 13 bases between. CDR3 nucleotide sequence: TGTGCCAGCAGCCTACCACTGGGGTACGAGCAGTACTTC. Amino acids: CASSLPLGYEQYF.